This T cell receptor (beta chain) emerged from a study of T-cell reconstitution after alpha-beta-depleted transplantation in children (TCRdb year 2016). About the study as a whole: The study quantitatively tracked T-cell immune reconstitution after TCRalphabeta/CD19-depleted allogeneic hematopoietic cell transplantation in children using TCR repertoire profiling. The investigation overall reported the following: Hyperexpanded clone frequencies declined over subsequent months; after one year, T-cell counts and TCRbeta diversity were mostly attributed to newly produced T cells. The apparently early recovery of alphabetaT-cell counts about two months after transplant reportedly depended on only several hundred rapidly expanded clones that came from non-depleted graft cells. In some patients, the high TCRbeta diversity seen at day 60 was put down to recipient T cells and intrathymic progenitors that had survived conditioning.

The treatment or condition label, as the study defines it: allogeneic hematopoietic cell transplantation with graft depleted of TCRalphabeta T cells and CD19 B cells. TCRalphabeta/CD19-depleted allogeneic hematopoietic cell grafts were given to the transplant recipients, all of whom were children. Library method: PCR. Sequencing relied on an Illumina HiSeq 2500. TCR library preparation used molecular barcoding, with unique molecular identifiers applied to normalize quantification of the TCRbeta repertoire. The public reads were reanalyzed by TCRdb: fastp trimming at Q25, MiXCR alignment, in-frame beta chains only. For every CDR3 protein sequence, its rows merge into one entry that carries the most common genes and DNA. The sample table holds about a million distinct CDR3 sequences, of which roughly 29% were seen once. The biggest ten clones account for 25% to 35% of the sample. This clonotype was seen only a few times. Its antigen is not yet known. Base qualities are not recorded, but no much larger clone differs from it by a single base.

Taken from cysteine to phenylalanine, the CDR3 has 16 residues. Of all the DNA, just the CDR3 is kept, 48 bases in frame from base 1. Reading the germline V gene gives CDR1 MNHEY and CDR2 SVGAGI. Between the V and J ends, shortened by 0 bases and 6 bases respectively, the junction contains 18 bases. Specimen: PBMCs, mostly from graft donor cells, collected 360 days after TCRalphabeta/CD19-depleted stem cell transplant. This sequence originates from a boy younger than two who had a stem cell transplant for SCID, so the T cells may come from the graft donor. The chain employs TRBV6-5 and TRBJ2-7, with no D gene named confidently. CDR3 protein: CASSYSPTGLISEQYF. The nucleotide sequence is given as TGTGCCAGCAGTTACTCACCGACCGGCCTGATTAGCGAGCAGTACTTC.